One and the same sample provided the 24 T cell receptor beta chains below, sequenced in a study of human T cells and chemical hapten exposure. Indicated time point: patch test 1, 2 weeks after DPC sensitization. Specified treatment: therapeutic diphenylcyclopropenone sensitization with weekly scalp DPC. TCRdb reanalysed the RACE reads using MiXCR and keeps one entry per CDR3 protein. The sample lists approximately 49,000 distinct CDR3 sequences; 8% to 9.5% were seen once. The sequences come from whole blood, collected in connection with sensitization to the hapten diphenylcyclopropenone (DPC). These TCRs come from a woman between 50 and 59 years old with alopecia areata. Some clones in this sample may be carry-over from other donors' samples.

The chain recombines TRBV29-1 with TRBJ2-2; D call uncertain. CDR1 and CDR2 (germline): SQVTM, ANQGSEA. This CDR3 is built from 14 residues. Trimming shortened V by 7 bases and J by 0 bases, and 12 bases separated the two germline ends. The CDR3 reads CSARGGANTGELFF. DNA for the CDR3: TGCAGCGCCCGAGGCGGAGCGAACACCGGGGAGCTGTTTTTT.

This clonotype was counted at least ten times. The rearrangement links TRBV20-1 to TRBJ2-5; 12 bases map to TRBD2. The CDR3 is made up of 19 amino acids. Germline CDR1 and CDR2: DFQATT and SNEGSKA (reference sequence). Trimming at V came to 5 bases and at J to 5 bases, leaving 21 bases not matched to a gene. The CDR3 sequence is CSAFPLRLAGDHGGETQYF. The CDR3 bases are TGCAGTGCTTTCCCCCTGCGACTAGCGGGAGACCACGGCGGGGAGACCCAGTACTTC.

This clonotype was detected ten times or more. The chain combines TRBV10-3 with TRBJ2-7; either TRBD1 or TRBD2 may fit D (6 bases each). The CDR3 sequence is 13 residues long. The germline V gene has CDR1 ENHRY and CDR2 SYGVKD. V was clipped by 4 bases and J by 4 bases, with 11 bases between them. Here the CDR3 reads CAISGRGGYEQYF. The CDR3 DNA follows: TGTGCCATCAGTGGCAGGGGAGGATACGAGCAGTACTTC.

This clonotype was recorded at least ten times. An end of the junction does not agree with germline; a read error may underlie this. The chain has TRBV4-3 and TRBJ2-6; D remains ambiguous. Per the germline V gene, CDR1 is LGHNA and CDR2 is YSLEER. This CDR3 region has 18 residues. CDR3 amino acids: CASSQEPAASSGVNVLTF. In DNA form, the CDR3 reads TGCGCCAGCAGCCAAGAGCCGGCAGCCTCCTCTGGGGTCAACGTCCTGACTTTC.

The sample holds a few counts of this clonotype. This chain joins TRBV3-1 and TRBJ2-5, with D tentatively TRBD2 (6 bases). The V end lost 1 base, the J end lost 2 bases, and 14 bases lay between the germline ends. Germline V CDR1 and CDR2: LGHDT, YNNKEL (reference sequence). This CDR3 comprises 16 residues. The CDR3 DNA reads as TGTGCCAGCAGCCAAGGGGCCATCGCGGGACAAGAGACCCAGTACTTC. It translates to CASSQGAIAGQETQYF.

This clonotype was seen at least ten times. This chain joins TRBV20-1 and TRBJ1-1; unclear D gene. Germline assignment: CDR1 DFQATT and CDR2 SNEGSKA (reference sequence). The CDR3 consists of 13 residues. V dropped 3 bases and J dropped 0 bases, with 8 bases sitting between them. CDR3 residues: CSARPTVNTEAFF. The CDR3 DNA reads TGCAGTGCTAGGCCGACGGTGAACACTGAAGCTTTCTTT.

In its sample, this clonotype was seen many times. The rearrangement uses TRBV4-1 and TRBJ2-7, with 10 bases fitting TRBD1. Losses at the gene ends were 8 bases for V and 5 bases for J; bases not matched to a gene: 6. Per germline, CDR1 MGHRA and CDR2 YSYEKL. CDR3 length: 13 amino acids. In nucleotides, the CDR3 is TGCGCCAGCGCCGGGACAGGGGTCGACGAGCAGTACTTC. It specifies CASAGTGVDEQYF.

This clonotype was counted ten times or more. The chain carries TRBV13 and TRBJ2-2, with TRBD1 matching over 9 bases. Trimming cost V 3 bases and J 4 bases; bases outside gene matches: 6. This CDR3 region has 16 residues. Germline V gives CDR1 PRHDT, CDR2 FYEKMQ (reference sequence). The CDR3 here is CASSFWDRARTGELFF. For the CDR3, the DNA is TGTGCCAGCAGCTTCTGGGACAGGGCGCGCACCGGGGAGCTGTTTTTT.

This clonotype was found many times. The rearrangement joins TRBV3-1 to TRBJ2-1, with D maybe TRBD2 (6 bases). The germline V and J ends were trimmed by 4 bases and 2 bases, with 15 bases remaining between them. CDR1 and CDR2 (germline): LGHDT, YNNKEL (reference sequence). This CDR3 contains 16 residues. The CDR3 bases are TGTGCCAGCAGCCCCAAGGTAGCGGTTCCCTACAATGAGCAGTTCTTC. It translates to CASSPKVAVPYNEQFF.

This clonotype was seen ten or more times. V usage is TRBV5-1 and J usage is TRBJ2-1; the match to TRBD2 covers 9 bases. CDR1 SGHRS and CDR2 YFSETQ come from the germline V gene. V was pared by 3 bases and J by 10 bases, with 8 bases of the junction left unmatched. CDR3 length: 14 residues. CDR3 nucleotide sequence: TGCGCCAGCAGCTCCGGGACTAGCCCCCGGGAGCAGTTCTTC. Protein sequence: CASSSGTSPREQFF.

The genes are TRBV7-2 and TRBJ2-1; the D is unclear. With 5 bases removed from V and 2 bases from J, the gap between germline ends came to 7 bases. This CDR3 has 13 residues. CDR1 is SGHTA, CDR2 FQGNSA, per germline. CDR3 residues: CASSDLPYNEQFF. The CDR3 DNA follows: TGTGCCAGCAGCGACCTCCCCTACAATGAGCAGTTCTTC.

This clonotype was counted ten times or more. The chain links TRBV6-1 to TRBJ1-5; 7 nucleotides match TRBD1. Per the germline V gene, CDR1 is MNHNS and CDR2 is SASEGT. The CDR3 totals 15 residues. The V and J ends lost 2 bases and 7 bases, in that order; junction bases with no gene match: 8. The CDR3 nucleotides are TGTGCCAGCAGTGAAATTCCCATACAGGGGCAGCCCCAGCATTTT. Its translation is CASSEIPIQGQPQHF.

At least ten counts were recorded for this clonotype. The gene calls are TRBV11-2 and TRBJ2-7; 8 bases are a match to TRBD1. Germline V gene data show CDR1 as SGHAT and CDR2 as FQNNGV. Trimming removed 0 bases from V and 12 bases from J; junction bases left unmatched: 7. The CDR3 loop spans 13 amino acids. The CDR3 region has the DNA TGTGCCAGCAGCTTAGAAGGGACAGGAACCTTGTACTTC. Amino acids: CASSLEGTGTLYF.

This clonotype was seen at least ten times. The J gene is TRBJ1-3, the V gene TRBV2; D gene unclear. V was clipped by 3 bases and J by 0 bases, with 6 bases between them. Germline loops: CDR1 SNHLY, CDR2 FYNNEI. The CDR3 length is 14 residues. CDR3 protein: CASSDRISGNTIYF. The CDR3 coding sequence is TGTGCCAGCAGTGACAGGATCTCTGGAAACACCATATATTTT.

This clonotype came up a few times. The chain links TRBV29-1 to TRBJ2-3; 11 nucleotides line up with TRBD1. The CDR3 runs 13 residues. Germline assignment: CDR1 SQVTM and CDR2 ANQGSEA. V was clipped by 7 bases and J by 5 bases; unmatched bases: 5. CDR3 protein: CSGRTGGEDTQYF. DNA for the CDR3: TGCAGCGGGAGGACAGGGGGCGAAGATACGCAGTATTTT.

This clonotype was observed a handful of times. V and J are TRBV29-1 and TRBJ2-2, with TRBD1 as a possible D gene (6 bases). Germline V gene data show CDR1 as SQVTM and CDR2 as ANQGSEA. The V and J ends lost 7 bases and 6 bases respectively, with 9 bases between them. The CDR3 extends over 11 amino acids. The CDR3 DNA follows: TGCAGCGGTACAGGGTCCGGGGAGCTGTTTTTT. It encodes CSGTGSGELFF.

This chain uses TRBV12-3 or TRBV12-4 with TRBJ1-4; a weak D match, TRBD1 (6 bases). V was trimmed by 4 bases and J by 8 bases, leaving 14 bases between them. The CDR3 totals 14 residues. CDR3: CASSSTGGGEKLFF. The CDR3 nucleotides read TGTGCCAGCAGTTCGACAGGTGGCGGAGAAAAACTGTTTTTT.

This clonotype was seen more than once but under ten times. The chain joins TRBV20-1 to TRBJ2-3, with no clear D. Deletions cut 3 bases from V and 4 bases from J, with 14 bases between. The CDR3 covers 14 residues. CDR1 is DFQATT, CDR2 SNEGSKA, per germline (reference sequence). The CDR3 loop reads CSARSPAHADTQYF. The CDR3 region has the DNA TGCAGTGCTAGGAGTCCCGCCCACGCAGATACGCAGTATTTT.

This clonotype was detected ten times or more. The chain links TRBV2 to TRBJ2-7; 7 nucleotides agree with TRBD1. V lost 5 bases to trimming and J lost 0 bases; unmatched junction nucleotides: 7. Germline assignment: CDR1 SNHLY and CDR2 FYNNEI. The CDR3 is 15 amino acids. CDR3: CASSQQGVSSYEQYF. CDR3 coding DNA: TGTGCCAGCAGTCAGCAGGGGGTCAGCTCCTACGAGCAGTACTTC.

The chain is built from TRBV18 and TRBJ1-1, with D possibly TRBD1 on 6 matching bases. This CDR3 is built from 14 residues. Germline V gene sequence: CDR1 KGHSH, CDR2 LQKENI. Between the trimmed V and J ends, which lost 3 bases and 0 bases, there was a span of 8 bases. CDR3 nucleotides: TGTGCCAGCTCACCGGCAGGGGTGAACACTGAAGCTTTCTTT. Its protein is CASSPAGVNTEAFF.

This clonotype was recorded at least ten times. V and J are TRBV4-2 and TRBJ2-7; 12 positions agree with TRBD2. The junction had 7 bases not matched to a gene; V was cut back by 4 bases and J by 0 bases. Germline V gene lookup returns CDR1 LGHNA and CDR2 YNFKEQ. This CDR3 region has 17 residues. The CDR3 reads CASSRTSGNTFSYEQYF. The CDR3 nucleotides are TGTGCCAGCAGCCGGACTAGCGGGAACACATTCTCCTACGAGCAGTACTTC.

The chain uses TRBV28 and TRBJ2-5; a weak D match, TRBD2 (5 bases). This CDR3 is 13 amino acids long. V gave up 5 bases and J gave up 2 bases, with 9 bases separating them. Per germline, CDR1 MDHEN and CDR2 SYDVKM. The CDR3 bases are TGTGCCAGCAGTCTCGGGATGCAAGAGACCCAGTACTTC. Its translation: CASSLGMQETQYF.

The chain has TRBV15 and TRBJ2-1, with 15 bases aligning to TRBD2. The junction had 5 bases not matched to a gene; V was cut back by 3 bases and J by 8 bases. Germline V lookup: CDR1 LNHNV, CDR2 YYDKDF (reference sequence). The CDR3 extends over 16 amino acids. The DNA for the CDR3 is TGTGCCACCAGCAGCGGACTAGCGGGAGGGTCGGATGAGCAGTTCTTC. It translates to CATSSGLAGGSDEQFF.

This clonotype has just one count. The chain recombines TRBV7-9 with TRBJ2-5, with D possibly TRBD2 on 5 matching bases. This CDR3 contains 16 residues. Between the trimmed V and J ends, which lost 7 bases and 0 bases, there was a span of 18 bases. Germline V gene data show CDR1 as SEHNR and CDR2 as FQNEAQ (reference sequence). The DNA for the CDR3 is TGTGCCAGCACTACCCGCGCGGGTTCGGACCAAGAGACCCAGTACTTC. It is translated as CASTTRAGSDQETQYF.